Shown below are 23 T cell receptor beta chains from a single sample sequenced in a study of Graves' ophthalmopathy and Graves' hyperthyroidism. The study amplified TCR beta CDR3 regions using RNA transcripts. Investigators did first-round RT-PCR with HTBI primers, then second-round multiplex PCR. Each CDR3 protein gets one entry after TCRdb re-called the multiplex PCR reads with MiXCR. The table lists about 370,000 distinct CDR3 sequences, about a sixth of them singletons. The specimen sequenced was peripheral blood. The source is an adult woman with stable Graves' hyperthyroidism.

This clonotype was found many times. The rearrangement uses TRBV27 and TRBJ1-6; 10 nucleotides align to TRBD1. Germline CDR1 MNHEY, CDR2 SMNVEV (reference sequence). V was clipped by 4 bases and J by 9 bases; unmatched bases: 12. The CDR3 spans 17 residues. The chain's CDR3 is CASSSRQGAKTGSPLHF. As DNA, the CDR3 is TGTGCCAGCAGTTCCAGACAGGGGGCCAAGACAGGTTCACCCCTCCACTTT.

This clonotype was observed at least ten times. The rearrangement joins TRBV25-1 to TRBJ2-4; D remains unclear. Germline CDR1 is MGHDK and CDR2 is SYGVNS. This CDR3 has 15 residues. V was cut by 3 bases and J by 3 bases, with 12 bases left in between. The CDR3 DNA sequence: TGTGCCAGCAGTGATATAGGTTCGGTCAAAAACATTCAGTACTTC. Translation gives CASSDIGSVKNIQYF.

This clonotype was seen at least ten times. The gene calls are TRBV6-2 or TRBV6-3 and TRBJ1-2, with D uncertain. Trimming left V 8 bases short and J 4 bases short, with 20 bases between. The CDR3 consists of 15 residues. From germline, CDR1 is MNHEY and CDR2 SVGEGT. CDR3 protein: CASSPPHFGSYGYTF. The CDR3 region has the DNA TGTGCCAGCTCCCCCCCTCATTTCGGATCCTATGGCTACACCTTC.

In its sample, this clonotype was seen many times. The chain has TRBV30 and TRBJ2-7, with D possibly called TRBD1 or TRBD2 (5 bases each). Per germline, CDR1 GTSNPN and CDR2 SVGIG (reference sequence). The germline V and J ends were trimmed by 4 bases and 3 bases, with 13 bases remaining between them. The CDR3 totals 13 residues. The CDR3 loop reads CAWNGALYYEQYF. CDR3 in DNA: TGTGCCTGGAACGGGGCGTTGTACTACGAGCAGTACTTC. The complete variable domain, with remaining parts taken from reference TRBV30 and TRBJ2-7, reads SQTIHQWPATLVQPVGSPLSLECTVEGTSNPNLYWYRQAAGRGLQLLFYSVGIGQISSEVPQNLSASRPQDRQFILSSKKLLLSDSGFYLCAWNGALYYEQYFGPGTRLTVT.

The J gene is TRBJ2-2, the V gene TRBV12-3 or TRBV12-4; D is unclear. Trimming took off 6 bases at V and 7 bases at J, with 6 bases between the two ends. The CDR3 has 11 amino acids. This CDR3 is CASRIYGELFF. The CDR3 coding sequence is TGTGCCAGCAGAATATACGGGGAGCTGTTTTTT.

This clonotype was observed at least ten times. The genes are TRBV4-1 and TRBJ1-2, with D tentatively TRBD1 (6 bases). V dropped 4 bases and J dropped 8 bases, with 8 bases sitting between them. The CDR3 has 11 amino acids. Germline V gene data show CDR1 as MGHRA and CDR2 as YSYEKL. The CDR3, as DNA: TGCGCCAGCAGCCTCGGACAGGGCTACACCTTC. Protein: CASSLGQGYTF.

The rearrangement uses TRBV20-1 and TRBJ1-2, with D perhaps matching TRBD1 (6 bases). The germline V gene has CDR1 DFQATT and CDR2 SNEGSKA (reference sequence). Trimming removed 6 bases from V and 4 bases from J, with 12 bases in between. This CDR3 has 12 amino acids. This CDR3 is CSAPGQFYGYTF. CDR3 nucleotides: TGCAGTGCGCCCGGACAGTTCTATGGCTACACCTTC.

This clonotype occurred many times. This chain uses TRBV6-5 with TRBJ2-5; D remains ambiguous. Germline CDR1 MNHEY, CDR2 SVGAGI. Between the trimmed V and J ends, which lost 5 bases and 3 bases, there was a span of 10 bases. This CDR3 has 13 residues. CDR3 sequence (DNA): TGTGCCAGCAGTCCTTCACGAGAAGAGACCCAGTACTTC. It yields the protein CASSPSREETQYF.

This clonotype showed up many times. This chain joins TRBV5-1 and TRBJ2-7; D is unresolved. Trimming took off 4 bases at V and 1 base at J, with 12 bases between the two ends. The CDR3 is made up of 14 amino acids. The germline CDR1 and CDR2 sequences are SGHRS and YFSETQ. The CDR3 loop reads CASSVEAYSYEQYF. As DNA, the CDR3 is TGCGCCAGCAGCGTAGAGGCCTATTCCTACGAGCAGTACTTC.

The CDR3 reads CASSLNYRQVVEQYF. For the CDR3, the DNA is TGTGCCAGCAGCTTAAACTACCGACAGGTTGTGGAGCAGTACTTC. The V call is TRBV11-1, the J call TRBJ2-7; D might be TRBD1 (6 bases). In germline, CDR1 is SGHAT, CDR2 FQDESV (reference sequence). The V end lost 2 bases, the J end lost 7 bases, and 18 bases lay between the germline ends. CDR3 length: 15 amino acids.

This clonotype came up many times. The chain has TRBV11-2 and TRBJ2-7, with 8 bases that match TRBD2. The CDR3 is made up of 16 amino acids. CDR1 is SGHAT and CDR2 is FQNNGV in the germline V gene. V shed 5 bases and J 2 bases; nucleotides not matched to a gene: 11. Written as DNA, the CDR3 is TGTGCCAGCAGCCCCCCTGGGCTAGCGGGTACCTACGAGCAGTACTTC. As protein: CASSPPGLAGTYEQYF.

This clonotype was recorded at least ten times. The rearrangement links TRBV10-3 to TRBJ2-7; D gene uncertain. Between the trimmed V and J ends, which lost 11 bases and 1 base, there was a span of 18 bases. The CDR3 sequence is 14 residues long. Germline assignment: CDR1 ENHRY and CDR2 SYGVKD. The CDR3, as DNA: TGTGCCGTACGACCCGACACCTCGTCCTACGAGCAGTACTTC. It encodes CAVRPDTSSYEQYF.

A single count supports this clonotype. It may be a read error: a sequence one base away is much more abundant. This sequence joins TRBV5-1 and TRBJ2-5, with 9 positions matching TRBD2. The CDR3 totals 14 residues. Looked up from germline, CDR1 is SGHRS and CDR2 is YFSETQ. V shed 5 bases, J shed 7 bases, and the junction held 9 bases outside the gene matches. The CDR3 protein is CASSYSGSGVTQYF. The CDR3 DNA reads as TGCGCCAGCAGTTATAGCGGGAGCGGGGTGACCCAGTACTTC.

This clonotype was observed at least ten times. The chain is built from TRBV28 and TRBJ2-7; TRBD1 matches at 8 bases. This CDR3 is built from 15 residues. After removal of 5 bases from V and 5 bases from J, the junction contained 11 bases not matched to a gene. Per the germline V gene, CDR1 is MDHEN and CDR2 is SYDVKM. The CDR3 here is CASSPLRTGTDEQYF. The CDR3 region has the DNA TGTGCCAGCAGTCCCCTCCGGACAGGGACGGACGAGCAGTACTTC.

This clonotype was counted a few times. The chain recombines TRBV7-9 with TRBJ1-2, with 8 positions matching TRBD1. The CDR3 length is 15 residues. The germline V gene encodes CDR1 SEHNR and CDR2 FQNEAQ (reference sequence). V shed 4 bases and J 8 bases; nucleotides not matched to a gene: 12. The CDR3 here is CASSSGGDRYGGYTF. CDR3 DNA sequence: TGTGCCAGCAGCTCCGGAGGGGACAGGTACGGCGGCTACACCTTC.

The genes are TRBV12-3 or TRBV12-4 and TRBJ2-7, with D possibly matching TRBD2 (6 bases). V lost 8 bases to trimming and J lost 2 bases, with 13 bases between them. This CDR3 comprises 13 residues. This CDR3 reads CASAEAGTYEQYF. CDR3 bases: TGTGCCAGCGCTGAAGCGGGCACCTACGAGCAGTACTTC.

This clonotype was seen repeatedly, ten times or more. The genes are TRBV5-1 and TRBJ2-5; 10 bases fit TRBD2. J gave up 2 bases and V 3 bases, and 4 bases lay outside the gene matches. Per germline, CDR1 SGHRS and CDR2 YFSETQ. The CDR3 runs 15 residues. This CDR3 is CASSSTSGLQETQYF. DNA of the CDR3: TGCGCCAGCAGCTCGACTAGCGGGTTACAAGAGACCCAGTACTTC.

The table lists this clonotype with many counts. The CDR3 spells CASSRTGTSTYEQYF. In DNA form, the CDR3 reads TGTGCCAGCAGCCGGACCGGGACTAGTACGTACGAGCAGTACTTC. V usage is TRBV11-2 and J usage is TRBJ2-7, with 8 bases aligning to TRBD2. The trim removed 5 bases at V and 4 bases at J, leaving 10 bases unmatched. Germline V gene sequence: CDR1 SGHAT, CDR2 FQNNGV. This CDR3 is 15 amino acids long.

This clonotype was observed many times. The chain uses TRBV5-1 and TRBJ2-5; 8 nucleotides line up with TRBD2. V shed 4 bases and J 3 bases; nucleotides not matched to a gene: 2. The CDR3 sequence is 13 residues long. The germline V gene encodes CDR1 SGHRS and CDR2 YFSETQ. The CDR3 sequence is CASSRRGEETQYF. The CDR3, as DNA: TGCGCCAGCAGCCGGCGGGGGGAAGAGACCCAGTACTTC.

V gene TRBV27 combines with J gene TRBJ1-1, with 9 nucleotides matching TRBD1. Trimming at V came to 6 bases and at J to 6 bases, leaving 14 bases not matched to a gene. Per the germline V gene, CDR1 is MNHEY and CDR2 is SMNVEV (reference sequence). There are 16 residues in the CDR3. CDR3: CASSLNRPGQGSEAFF. The DNA for the CDR3 is TGTGCCAGCAGCTTAAATCGGCCCGGACAGGGGTCTGAAGCTTTCTTT.

This clonotype was picked up many times. V usage is TRBV5-6 and J usage is TRBJ2-2, with unresolved D. Trimming removed 0 bases from V and 4 bases from J, with 7 bases in between. The CDR3 is made up of 14 amino acids. Germline V lookup: CDR1 SGHDT, CDR2 YYEEEE. CDR3 nucleotide sequence: TGTGCCAGCAGCTTGGGACCGTCCACCGGGGAGCTGTTTTTT. This sequence encodes CASSLGPSTGELFF.

This clonotype was observed many times. The rearrangement uses TRBV19 and TRBJ1-3; possible D gene TRBD1, 6 bases. From germline, CDR1 is LNHDA and CDR2 SQIVND (reference sequence). Deletions cut 6 bases from V and 0 bases from J, with 9 bases between. This CDR3 is built from 14 residues. For the CDR3, the DNA is TGTGCCAGTAGACGGGACAACTCTGGAAACACCATATATTTT. Its translation is CASRRDNSGNTIYF.

This clonotype was seen repeatedly, ten times or more. V and J are TRBV24-1 and TRBJ1-1; D gene ambiguous. CDR1 is KGHDR and CDR2 is SFDVKD in the germline V gene. This CDR3 is built from 14 residues. Trimming pared 0 bases from V and 1 base from J, leaving 5 bases between. The CDR3 reads CATSDLRKNTEAFF. DNA of the CDR3: TGTGCCACCAGTGATTTGCGTAAGAACACTGAAGCTTTCTTT.